This T cell receptor beta chain is drawn from a study of regulatory dendritic cells for organ transplantation (dated by TCRdb to about 2017). About the study as a whole: TCRbeta repertoires were sequenced from sorted naive and memory CD4+ and CD8+ T cells before and after allostimulation with regulatory or mature dendritic cells. What the work shows at the level of the full study, not this receptor alone: Expansion of memory CD8+ clones was induced by allostimulation in both subjects, but more limited expansion appeared to be induced by regulatory dendritic cells than by mature dendritic cells. Naive CD4+ and CD8+ T cells showed highly diverse repertoires, whereas memory cells were less diverse and memory CD8+ cells were the most oligoclonal. Sequencing was done in only a couple of subjects, and the authors reported considerable heterogeneity between individuals in the alloreactive memory CD8+ T cell pool. Of the resting subsets, the one holding the most alloreactive TCR clonotypes was memory CD8+ T cells.

Comments on this clone: The antigen it recognizes is unknown. Per-base qualities were not stored, and no clone one base away is much larger.

The TCRbeta CDR3 regions were amplified in a multiplexed two-step PCR with Vbeta-specific forward primers and Jbeta-specific reverse primers. TCRbeta libraries were sequenced on an Illumina instrument through the immunoSEQ service. In the source study's methods: IMGT annotation was used to assign V, D and J genes, and synthetic CDR3 analogues were used to correct the counts for multiplex PCR bias. The immunoSEQ Analyzer calculated repertoire clonality as one minus the normalized Shannon entropy. Clonal expansion was defined by Fisher's exact test with Benjamini-Hochberg false discovery rate control, using two-tailed P<0.01. The table comes from immuneACCESS by way of TCRdb, which keeps in-frame sequences with V and J called. Part of the clones is missing from these tables; in studies checked, under half for an unresolved V gene and the rest for unknown reasons. V and J calls and clone size are copied from that table; D and trimming were computed from the DNA. In all, the sample holds 25,000 to 30,000 clones, and roughly 85% of those were seen once. Over 0.35% of the sample belongs to the ten largest clones.

CDR1 and CDR2, looked up from the germline V gene, are LGHNT and FRNRAP. Reading from cysteine to phenylalanine, the CDR3 counts 13 amino acids. The kept DNA is CDR3 alone, 39 bases in frame from the first base. V drops 3 bases and J drops 8 bases, leaving 11 bases in between. FACS was used to sort CD4+ or CD8+ cells into naive T cells, defined as CD45RA+, and memory T cells, defined as CD45RO+. T cells for TCR sequencing came from two healthy control subjects. Sorted T cell subsets that were not stimulated were used as baseline controls for the mixed lymphocyte reactions. The Qiagen DNeasy Blood & Tissue Kit was used for extraction of genomic DNA.

What was sequenced was naive CD8+ T cells from blood. The cell subset or site label on this specimen signifies: CD45RA+ naive T cells. This chain is built from TRBV12-5 and TRBJ2-1, with the D gene uncertain. This TCR was sampled from a human donor in good health. The DNA sequence is as follows: TGTGCTAGTGGTTTCGGTAGTGGAGATGAGCAGTTCTTC. Its amino acids are CASGFGSGDEQFF.